Here is one TCR beta chain with its context. The CDR3 totals 13 residues. J was trimmed by 4 bases and V by 4 bases; bases with no gene match: 6. The germline gives CDR1 SQVTM, CDR2 ANQGSEA. The data were obtained in a study of shared T cell receptors in the human thymus. The data were produced by immunoSEQ multiplex PCR, yet TCRdb's version contains in-frame clones alone and is incomplete. The data show 540,000 or so clones, approximately 80% seen once. Another study also made use of these data, one on human thymus T cells. That investigation notes: The source of the thymus tissue was resections taken during corrective heart surgery. Within thymic and blood repertoires, V and J gene usage appeared to be biased. Unrelated individuals were reported by related research to share highly overlapping thymic repertoires.

This sequence was found in a boy under two years old with a congenital heart defect. The sequenced sample was thymocytes. The V gene is TRBV29-1, the J gene TRBJ1-2, with 7 bases aligning to TRBD1. For the CDR3, the DNA is TGCAGCGTTGCTCCCGGGACAGTCTATGGCTACACCTTC. It yields the protein CSVAPGTVYGYTF.